This T cell receptor (beta chain) was sequenced in a study of cytomegalovirus exposure and HLA in healthy donors (dated by TCRdb to the late 2010s). General notes on the study: According to an earlier analysis of around 600 of the donors, about 179 million T cells yielded 95 million to 140 million unique TCR beta sequences and about 280 Gb of sequence data. Roughly 320 gigabases of sequencing data and 70 million to 100 million unique TCR sequences made up an early release that covered approximately 700 HLA-typed donors. The genetic ancestry cluster associated with self-reported Caucasian donors included roughly four fifths of the roughly 400 genotyped donors. The aim of the study was to test whether cataloging public T cell receptors could identify signatures of past pathogen exposure. The T cell repertoires of some 700 subjects were profiled by immunosequencing and related to cytomegalovirus serostatus. Besides the first cohort of about 730 subjects, a separate validation cohort made up of 120 different subjects was used. The study combined high-throughput TCR immunosequencing, statistical association of individual TCRs with disease status, and machine learning to predict cytomegalovirus infection status. In a later analysis, previously published TCR beta repertoires from several hundred donors were re-analyzed and high-resolution HLA genotyping was added so that TCR occurrence patterns could be studied. In the later analysis, no new phenotypic data were used to find candidate immune exposures; instead, reliance was placed on TCR beta sequences and their occurrence across donors. In an earlier analysis of 500 to 650 of the donors, high-throughput TCR beta sequencing was used to judge whether each TCR beta V gene segment behaved as functional or pseudogenic. Donor age, sex, ethnicity and CMV serostatus were compiled alongside the repertoire data. A later genetic analysis took genome-wide SNP genotypes for 398 of the 666 donors and used that subset as a discovery cohort. All discovery cohort repertoires had been generated using a single sequencing platform. HLA typing covered class I and class II loci at four-digit resolution. Typing coverage differed by locus: A, B, C, DRB1 and DQB1 were typed in roughly 620-630 donors, DQA1 in approximately 520, DPA1 in 606, and DPB1 in around 490. Four to six DR-DQ haplotypes were handled as single units for association and clustering, since linkage in the cohort was strong. Among over 350 genotyped donors of the cohort, an average of 235,054 unique TCR beta nucleotide sequences were sequenced per donor, 15% to 20% of them non-productive.

In total, 600 or so healthy bone marrow donors made up the cohort. At the time of sampling, every cohort member was nominally healthy, though immune exposures that went unrecorded were likely present. The donor was CMV seronegative and belonged to the group of roughly 330 seronegative cohort members. Every donor gave a peripheral blood sample, and the peripheral blood mononuclear cells from that sample were used for TCR beta sequencing. The Qiagen DNeasy Blood Extraction Kit was used to extract genomic DNA from the blood cell samples. On this clone: It lacks a known antigen. Base qualities were left out, and no much larger clone turns up one base away.

What the authors observed across the whole study: It was suggested by the authors that the approach could potentially be generalized to other disease states and immunological phenotypes. Immune exposure information for the cohort was limited to CMV serostatus. Linkage disequilibrium might explain the correlated functional status among segregating V segments, but an unknown experimental factor could not be excluded. Only TCR beta chains were sequenced in this cohort, and the absence of alpha or paired-chain data limited detectable features. The 87-base-pair reads could not distinguish some IMGT-functional V segments, including TRBV6-2 and TRBV6-3, so those segments were excluded. In an earlier analysis of 587 of the donors, most TCR beta V segments appeared in productive rearrangements about 87% or about 30% of the time, broadly matching IMGT annotations. Compared with the roughly 670-donor mean, donors in an Asian-associated ancestry cluster had fewer N-insertions in productive TCRs, according to a later genetic analysis. In the study, approximately 160 TCR beta chains were listed as associated with cytomegalovirus. A group of highly shared sequence variants was considered likely to be a technical artifact of the sequencing pipeline. In a later analysis, most CMV-associated TCR beta chains were found to appear HLA-restricted, with HLA associations seemingly driven largely by CMV exposure. In a later analysis, HLA-associated TCR beta chains were found to be more clonally expanded and to have lower generation probabilities than equally common non-associated chains. Most TCR sequences were observed very rarely across donors, whereas some public TCRs were present in many individuals. The classifier was reported to diagnose cytomegalovirus status with high specificity and sensitivity in both the original and validation cohorts. In a later genetic analysis, a missense DCLRE1C variant was associated with V-gene and J-gene trimming of TCR beta chains, and the association was replicated in an independent cohort. A further reported finding was that TCR beta sequences accurately predicted the HLA-A and HLA-B alleles for most subjects in the first cohort. A later analysis associated approximately 17,000 TCR beta sequences with specific HLA alleles at a false discovery rate of 0.05. In a later analysis, several top co-occurrence clusters were reported to appear linked to parvovirus B19, influenza, CMV and Epstein-Barr virus. In vitro tests confirmed that a few of the cytomegalovirus-associated TCR beta chains recognize cytomegalovirus antigens. Strong co-occurrence of HLA alleles, especially DR and DQ, made assigning TCR associations to individual alleles difficult. According to a later analysis, TCR association rates differed among HLA loci, with DRB1 alleles showing the most associated TCRs and HLA-C alleles showing the fewest. Sequencing depth was assumed to be roughly uniform across donors in the presence/absence analyses, though that assumption may not hold. About 17 rarely observed V segments, including chromosome 9 orphons, were excluded from the earlier analysis of approximately 500 of the donors because counts were too low. Because HLA typing was unavailable for some donors at each locus, only the typed subset was used in association tests.

Library prep was done by the immunoSEQ multiplex PCR assay. For the multiplex PCR, a mixture combining 60 forward primers for TCR Vbeta segments and 13 reverse primers for TCR Jbeta segments was used. A multiplex PCR assay on genomic DNA amplified the CDR3 region of rearranged TCR beta genes. The Illumina HiSeq System was used to sequence the amplified TCR beta libraries as 87-base-pair reads. Turning to the authors' computational methods: A later analysis tallied tens of millions of unique TCR beta chains across the 700 or so repertoires, and about 10 million of those chains were shared by two or more donors. Raw reads were error-corrected and collapsed into unique sequences by a nearest-neighbor algorithm in which closely related sequences were merged to remove PCR and sequencing errors. V, D and J gene segments were assigned by aligning CDR3 sequences to IMGT reference sequences. For a sequence to be retained, a match of at least six nucleotides was required to both a V gene segment and a J gene segment. Rearrangements were classified as productive when the CDR3 lacked stop codons and remained in frame with V and J, and all other rearrangements were classified as non-productive. CDR3 was defined by IMGT convention, running from the second conserved V-encoded cysteine to the conserved J-encoded phenylalanine. Sequences without an unambiguous match to a single V gene segment were excluded from the earlier analysis of about 630 of the donors. In an earlier analysis of approximately 550 of the donors, V segments were called functional above 56.7% productive rearrangements and were called segregating when the between-donor standard deviation exceeded 5%. A statistical classification framework was built to diagnose cytomegalovirus status from the catalog of TCR beta chain sequences. A later analysis assigned V and J genes by comparing TCR nucleotide sequences with IMGT/GENE-DB human TR gene sequences. A later analysis assigned CDR3 sequences and most-parsimonious VDJ recombination scenarios with the TCRdist pipeline. In a later analysis, every TCR beta chain was defined by the combination of its CDR3 amino acid sequence and its V-gene family, and reads without a unique V-gene family were dropped. As a way to deal with suspected cross-contamination and a sequencing artifact, a later analysis dropped 640 or so nucleotide sequences that were highly shared and had low generation probability. For each public chain, a later analysis derived a clonal expansion index from normalized ranks of inferred template counts within each repertoire. Generation probabilities in a later analysis came from a VDJ recombination model fitted to out-of-frame rearrangements, and those results were checked against IGoR. A later analysis scored TCR-TCR, TCR-HLA and TCR-CMV co-occurrence with hypergeometric tests, applying a repertoire-size bias correction to TCR pairs. False discovery rates were estimated in a later analysis by permuting HLA or CMV assignments 20 times. A later analysis grouped co-occurring TCRs with DBSCAN, adding TCRdist sequence similarity when clustering within HLA-allele-positive subsets. Co-occurrence clustering excluded repertoires with fewer than 30,000 or more than 120,000 public chains, plus five with anomalous nucleotide sharing. The clones in this table, taken by TCRdb from immuneACCESS, are in-frame only. Not every clone is retained; where verified, under half of the shortfall comes from an unresolved V gene, and the cause of the rest is unknown. D and trimming were read from the DNA, whereas the V and J calls and clone size are those reported in that table. Recorded for this sample are around 150,000 clones; over 70% of them occurred a single time. The biggest ten clones account for 1.1% to 1.5% of the sample.

From the germline V gene (reference sequence), CDR1 is GTSNPN and CDR2 is SVGIG. At the junction V is shortened by 0 bases and J by 3 bases, with 17 bases in between. There are 16 amino acids in the CDR3, from cysteine to phenylalanine inclusive. Only CDR3 DNA remains: 48 bases, in frame from the first base. Sequencing used PBMCs. Recombination joined TRBV30 with TRBJ1-1; the D gene assignment is ambiguous. The clonotype comes from a woman aged 25 to 45 in good health and CMV-seronegative. The sequenced DNA: TGTGCCTGGAGTGTAAAGGTTCTTGAGAGGGACACTGAAGCTTTCTTT. Translated, it reads CAWSVKVLERDTEAFF. Here the CDR3 is joined to the reference TRBV30 and TRBJ1-1 genes, and the full variable domain is: SQTIHQWPATLVQPVGSPLSLECTVEGTSNPNLYWYRQAAGRGLQLLFYSVGIGQISSEVPQNLSASRPQDRQFILSSKKLLLSDSGFYLCAWSVKVLERDTEAFFGQGTRLTVV.